This TCR beta chain comes out of a study of molecular identifiers for immune sequencing clone quantification. The CDR3 consists of 15 residues. Trimming stripped 5 bases from V and 4 bases from J, with 14 bases between. Germline CDR1 LNHDA, CDR2 SQIVND (reference sequence). TCRdb reprocessed the PCR reads with MiXCR, giving one entry per CDR3 protein. The sample has about 640,000 distinct CDR3 sequences; 20% are singletons. The TCR originated in a human donor in good health. Some libraries in this study had Jurkat cell RNA spiked in. The chain joins TRBV19 to TRBJ2-2, with D possibly TRBD1 on 5 matching bases. Sequencing was performed on naive CD8+ T cells from blood, with Jurkat cell RNA spiked in. Regarding subset: FACS-sorted CD8+CD4-CCR7+CD45RA+ naive T cells. The CDR3 protein is CASSFGGRATGELFF. The CDR3, as DNA: TGTGCCAGTAGTTTTGGTGGCAGGGCCACCGGGGAGCTGTTTTTT.